This entry lists 25 T cell receptor beta chains sequenced from one sample in a study of blood T cells in healthy people across ages. Using a J-beta primer mix together with a sample-barcoded 5' primer, a second PCR was run for roughly 6 to 12 cycles. TCRdb fed the 5' RACE reads into MiXCR, producing one record per CDR3 protein. The sample carries hundreds of thousands of distinct CDR3 sequences, about 55% recorded once. The sample taken for sequencing was blood. These receptor sequences come from a man older than 75 in good health.

Of note for this clonotype: Possible read error: a much larger clone is one base away. This chain uses TRBV5-1 with TRBJ2-7; weak D call: TRBD2 (5 bases). The CDR3 totals 15 residues. Germline V CDR1 and CDR2: SGHRS, YFSETQ. Trimming cost V 0 bases and J 7 bases, with 17 bases left between them. CDR3: CASSLAGSSCNEQYF. CDR3 nucleotides: TGCGCCAGCAGCTTGGCGGGGAGCTCCTGCAATGAGCAGTACTTC.

This chain links TRBV24-1 with TRBJ2-1, with 12 bases matching TRBD1. Trimming at V came to 4 bases and at J to 0 bases, leaving 18 bases not matched to a gene. In germline, CDR1 is KGHDR, CDR2 SFDVKD. There are 22 residues in the CDR3. The CDR3 DNA follows: TGTGCCACCAGTGACACCGGGACAGGGGGCCTTATAGTGGAAAGCTCCTACAATGAGCAGTTCTTC. It codes for CATSDTGTGGLIVESSYNEQFF.

This chain uses TRBV5-1 with TRBJ2-1; either TRBD1 or TRBD2 may fit D (6 bases each). The J call is in doubt because the DNA end fits TRBJ2-7 better. Germline V gives CDR1 SGHRS, CDR2 YFSETQ. The CDR3 loop spans 15 amino acids. The CDR3 DNA is TGCGCCAGCAGCTCGGGGGCTCTCTCCTACAATGAGCAGTACTTC. Protein: CASSSGALSYNEQYF.

The rearrangement uses TRBV20-1 and TRBJ2-5; D unresolved. V dropped 5 bases and J dropped 1 base, with 14 bases sitting between them. The V gene's germline CDR1 is DFQATT and CDR2 SNEGSKA (reference sequence). This CDR3 has 14 amino acids. CDR3 sequence (DNA): TGCAGTGCTCCCTGGGGTAACGTCCAAGAGACCCAGTACTTC. Translating gives CSAPWGNVQETQYF.

This clonotype showed up just a few times. The chain combines TRBV2 with TRBJ2-5; 12 nucleotides match TRBD2. CDR3 length: 15 residues. Germline loops: CDR1 SNHLY, CDR2 FYNNEI. The V gene end was trimmed by 4 bases and the J gene end by 5 bases; junction bases not matched to a gene: 5. DNA for the CDR3: TGTGCCAGCAGTGCCAATCTAGCGGGAGGGGAGACCCAGTACTTC. Translating it yields CASSANLAGGETQYF.

This clonotype showed up just a few times. The CDR3 DNA is TGCAGTGCAACTCCTTTCGGGGGACAGGGGAGGCGAGAGACCCAGTACTTC. Translated: CSATPFGGQGRRETQYF. The rearrangement uses TRBV20-1 and TRBJ2-5, with 10 bases that match TRBD1. This CDR3 region has 17 residues. CDR1 and CDR2 (germline): DFQATT, SNEGSKA (reference sequence). V lost 6 bases and J lost 4; bases outside the gene matches: 17.

This sequence joins TRBV14 and TRBJ2-7; no definite D call. The CDR3 runs 12 residues. V lost 1 base and J 3 bases, leaving 4 bases between the germline ends. CDR1 and CDR2 (germline): SGHDN, FVKESK. CDR3 bases: TGTGCCAGCAGCCAAGTCTTCTACGAGCAGTACTTC. Its translation is CASSQVFYEQYF.

The chain carries TRBV5-1 and TRBJ2-4, with D perhaps matching TRBD1 or TRBD2 (5 bases each). The CDR3 is made up of 18 amino acids. Trimming stripped 4 bases from V and 0 bases from J, with 20 bases between. Germline V gene sequence: CDR1 SGHRS, CDR2 YFSETQ. The CDR3 sequence is CASSQQVQVDLAKNIQYF. CDR3 bases: TGCGCCAGCAGCCAACAGGTTCAGGTGGACTTAGCCAAAAACATTCAGTACTTC.

This rearrangement joins TRBV27 to TRBJ2-1, with D possibly matching TRBD2 (5 bases). The V gene lost 9 bases and the J gene lost 5 bases, with 20 bases spanning the gap. CDR3 size: 15 residues. Germline values: CDR1 MNHEY, CDR2 SMNVEV (reference sequence). In nucleotides, the CDR3 is TGTGCCAGTTTCCCCGGAGGCCTCTTGAACAATGAGCAGTTCTTC. It encodes CASFPGGLLNNEQFF.

This clonotype has only one observation. This chain links TRBV5-1 with TRBJ1-1; a possible D gene is TRBD1 (5 bases). With 5 bases removed from V and 4 bases from J, the gap between germline ends came to 9 bases. The CDR3 is 12 residues long. Germline assignment: CDR1 SGHRS and CDR2 YFSETQ. Here the CDR3 reads CASRVGGTEAFF. The CDR3 DNA is TGCGCCAGCAGGGTCGGGGGCACTGAAGCTTTCTTT.

This clonotype occurred a few times. This chain connects TRBV10-3 to TRBJ2-7, with unresolved D. The CDR3 spans 12 residues. Trimming stripped 2 bases from V and 4 bases from J, with 6 bases between. Germline values: CDR1 ENHRY, CDR2 SYGVKD. The CDR3 DNA follows: TGTGCCATCAGTGAGGACGGTTACGAGCAGTACTTC. Residues: CAISEDGYEQYF.

This clonotype was counted only a few times. This chain connects TRBV5-1 to TRBJ2-7; TRBD2 might be the D (5 bases). The V gene's germline CDR1 is SGHRS and CDR2 YFSETQ. Trimming stripped 4 bases from V and 2 bases from J, with 16 bases between. The CDR3 is 15 residues long. CDR3 amino acids: CASSITGVTAYEQYF. CDR3 bases: TGCGCCAGCAGCATCACCGGGGTGACGGCCTACGAGCAGTACTTC. Using reference TRBV5-1 and TRBJ2-7 for the parts outside the CDR3, the full variable domain is KAGVTQTPRYLIKTRGQQVTLSCSPISGHRSVSWYQQTPGQGLQFLFEYFSETQRNKGNFPGRFSGRQFSNSRSEMNVSTLELGDSALYLCASSITGVTAYEQYFGPGTRLTVT.

The rearrangement links TRBV11-2 to TRBJ2-1, with TRBD2 identical over 7 bases. CDR1 and CDR2 (germline): SGHAT, FQNNGV. The CDR3 runs 14 residues. V shed 5 bases and J 3 bases; nucleotides not matched to a gene: 4. CDR3 residues: CASSKAGIYNEQFF. The CDR3 coding sequence is TGTGCCAGCAGCAAAGCGGGAATCTACAATGAGCAGTTCTTC.

There are a few counts of this clonotype. The rearrangement links TRBV20-1 to TRBJ2-7; 15 nucleotides align to TRBD2. The germline gives CDR1 DFQATT, CDR2 SNEGSKA (reference sequence). The trim removed 3 bases at V and 6 bases at J, leaving 6 bases unmatched. This CDR3 has 15 amino acids. The CDR3 loop reads CSASQPGLAGGEQYF. As DNA, the CDR3 is TGCAGTGCTAGCCAACCGGGACTAGCGGGAGGCGAGCAGTACTTC.

As DNA, the CDR3 is TGCAGTGCTCAAAGAGGGACAGGGGAGCCCTACGAGCAGTACTTC. This translates into CSAQRGTGEPYEQYF. The chain employs TRBV20-1 and TRBJ2-5; TRBD1 agrees at 10 bases. The better agreement between TRBJ2-7 and the DNA end casts doubt on the J call. The length of the CDR3 is 15 residues. CDR1 and CDR2 (germline): DFQATT, SNEGSKA (reference sequence).

This clonotype showed up just a few times. V and J are TRBV20-1 and TRBJ2-1; D is possibly TRBD2 (5 bases). Germline V lookup: CDR1 DFQATT, CDR2 SNEGSKA (reference sequence). This CDR3 spans 17 amino acids. Trimming removed 0 bases at V and 0 bases at J, with 15 bases between. The CDR3 spells CSARDLSDLSSYNEQFF. In nucleotides, the CDR3 is TGCAGTGCTAGAGATCTTAGCGACCTGAGCTCCTACAATGAGCAGTTCTTC.

There are a few counts of this clonotype. The gene calls are TRBV5-1 and TRBJ2-1, with 11 bases that match TRBD2. This CDR3 spans 18 amino acids. From germline, CDR1 is SGHRS and CDR2 YFSETQ. Trimming at V came to 2 bases and at J to 3 bases, leaving 10 bases not matched to a gene. For the CDR3, the DNA is TGCGCCAGCAGCTTCCAGACTAGCGGGACGGCCCTCTACAATGAGCAGTTCTTC. This sequence encodes CASSFQTSGTALYNEQFF.

This chain links TRBV15 with TRBJ2-5; D not certain. Near its end, the DNA agrees better with TRBJ2-7, so the J call may be wrong. This CDR3 has 17 amino acids. The germline V gene encodes CDR1 LNHNV and CDR2 YYDKDF (reference sequence). CDR3 residues: CATSRDKESQPAYEQYF. In nucleotides, the CDR3 is TGTGCCACCAGCAGAGATAAGGAGAGTCAGCCAGCATACGAGCAGTACTTC.

The V and J genes are TRBV29-1 and TRBJ2-3, with 9 bases matching TRBD1. Trimming cost V 4 bases and J 1 base; bases outside gene matches: 0. Per the germline V gene, CDR1 is SQVTM and CDR2 is ANQGSEA. This CDR3 has 13 amino acids. The CDR3 DNA sequence: TGCAGCGTTGGGGACAGGGGCACAGATACGCAGTATTTT. The encoded protein is CSVGDRGTDTQYF.

This chain joins TRBV6-2 or TRBV6-3 and TRBJ1-5; 9 positions agree with TRBD1. J gave up 4 bases and V 4 bases, and 14 bases lay outside the gene matches. Germline CDR1 MNHEY, CDR2 SVGEGT. This CDR3 has 18 amino acids. CDR3 bases: TGTGCCAGCAGTTTTCCGGGACAGGGTCACCTGGGAAATCAGCCCCAGCATTTT. It yields the protein CASSFPGQGHLGNQPQHF.

The chain's CDR3 is CASSQGAASGKAFF. The DNA of the CDR3 is TGCGCCAGCAGCCAAGGGGCGGCCTCGGGGAAAGCTTTCTTT. This chain connects TRBV4-1 to TRBJ1-1, with D uncertain. The germline CDR1 and CDR2 sequences are MGHRA and YSYEKL. The CDR3 contains 14 residues. Trimming removed 1 base from V and 9 bases from J, with 15 bases in between.

This sequence joins TRBV29-1 and TRBJ1-4, with TRBD1 matching 8 bases. Trimming took 2 bases from V and 6 from J; bases not matched to a gene: 5. Looked up from germline, CDR1 is SQVTM and CDR2 is ANQGSEA. The CDR3 totals 14 residues. The CDR3 loop reads CSVEQGAGDEKLFF. The CDR3 nucleotides read TGCAGCGTTGAACAGGGGGCCGGGGATGAAAAACTGTTTTTT.

This chain joins TRBV28 and TRBJ1-1; TRBD1 matches at 10 bases. V lost 5 bases and J lost 6; bases outside the gene matches: 6. Germline loops: CDR1 MDHEN, CDR2 SYDVKM. CDR3 length: 14 residues. CDR3 bases: TGTGCCAGCAGTGCGCCCGGGACAGGGGCTGAAGCTTTCTTT. It yields the protein CASSAPGTGAEAFF.

This chain joins TRBV11-2 and TRBJ2-4; D remains unclear. The DNA end is more similar to TRBJ2-7, so the J call may be wrong. The length of the CDR3 is 11 residues. Germline CDR1 and CDR2: SGHAT and FQNNGV. The CDR3: CASSLVVEQYF. CDR3 DNA: TGTGCCAGCAGCTTAGTTGTCGAGCAGTACTTC.

This clonotype has a handful of counts. This rearrangement joins TRBV20-1 to TRBJ2-1; D gene unclear. Germline V gives CDR1 DFQATT, CDR2 SNEGSKA (reference sequence). The CDR3 has 14 residues. Trimming took off 7 bases at V and 0 bases at J, with 13 bases between the two ends. CDR3 sequence reads: CSGDRAGSYNEQFF. For the CDR3, the DNA is TGCAGTGGAGACCGGGCAGGCTCCTACAATGAGCAGTTCTTC.